This is a list of T cell receptor beta chains from one sample in a study of spatial heterogeneity in lung cancer. TCRdb reprocessed the 5' RACE reads via MiXCR and lists one record per CDR3 protein. The repertoire holds 25,000 to 30,000 distinct CDR3 sequences, with 7.1% as singletons. The source was lung tumor tissue, collected at surgery. The receptors come from a male donor with early-stage non-small cell lung cancer. CDR3s include the opening cysteine and the closing phenylalanine or tryptophan. The D gene is left open where the match is weak. A row's size may be missing; if present it is once, few, many or a size class.

TGTGCCAGCACCCACAGCCAATTTGCCAAAAACATTCAGTACTTC | CASTHSQFAKNIQYF | TRBV28 | . | . | TRBJ2-4
TGTGCCAGCAGCTTATGGGAGGGTCAGCCCCAGCATTTT | CASSLWEGQPQHF | TRBV7-7 | many | . | TRBJ1-5
TGTGCCAGCAGCGGCAACAGGGAGAACGAGCAGTACTTC | CASSGNRENEQYF | TRBV5-4 | many | . | TRBJ2-7
TGTGCCAGCAGTGTATTCCCAAATACGCAGTATTTT | CASSVFPNTQYF | TRBV6-1 | . | . | TRBJ2-3
TGTGCCATCAGTGGCTCCGGGACAGGCTACGAGCAGTACTTC | CAISGSGTGYEQYF | TRBV10-3 | many | TRBD1 | TRBJ2-7
TGCGCCAGCAGCTTGGAACAGGGTGGCCTTTCTGAGCAGTTCTTC | CASSLEQGGLSEQFF | TRBV5-1 | many | . | TRBJ2-1
TGCAGCGTTGAAGATGATAGACGGTCCGGGAATGCTTTCTTT | CSVEDDRRSGNAFF | TRBV29-1 | few | . | TRBJ1-1
TGTGCCAGCAGCCCACAAGCGGGGGGCCGCTCCTACAATGAGCAGTTCTTC | CASSPQAGGRSYNEQFF | TRBV7-2 | many | TRBD2 | TRBJ2-1
TGTGCCAGCAGCGTAGCTGGGAGCAGCGGGGGGGCCTTGGAGACCCAGTACTTC | CASSVAGSSGGALETQYF | TRBV9 | few | TRBD2 | TRBJ2-5
TGTGCCAGCGCCCGACAGGGGGAAGACGGGGAGCTGTTTTTT | CASARQGEDGELFF | TRBV6-1 | many | TRBD1 | TRBJ2-2
TGTGCCAGCAGGCAACAGGGGTTGTTAGAGCAGTACTTC | CASRQQGLLEQYF | TRBV28 | many | TRBD1 | TRBJ2-7
TGTGCCATCAGTACCTCGACAGGGTCAAGGGAAAAACTGTTTTTT | CAISTSTGSREKLFF | TRBV10-3 | many | TRBD1 | TRBJ1-4
TGTGCCAGCAGCCAAGATGCTAGCGGGGGTGGCGAGCAGTTCTTC | CASSQDASGGGEQFF | TRBV3-1 | . | TRBD2 | TRBJ2-1
TGTGCCAGCAGCCAAAGTCCAGCAGGGGCAAATAGTGCGCAGTATTTT | CASSQSPAGANSAQYF | TRBV3-1 | . | . | TRBJ2-3
TGTGCCAGCAGTTTACATCCGGACAGTAACTATGGCTACACCTTC | CASSLHPDSNYGYTF | TRBV12-3/TRBV12-4 | . | . | TRBJ1-2
TGTGCCAGCAACTGGGGCAGGGGTCAGCCCCAGCATTTT | CASNWGRGQPQHF | TRBV28 | many | . | TRBJ1-5
TGTGCCAGCAGTCGGGGGGATAACAATGAGCAGTTCTTC | CASSRGDNNEQFF | TRBV5-4 | . | TRBD2 | TRBJ2-1
TGTGCCAGCAGTTTATACGGCCAGCGCGACTGGCCCCAGCATTTT | CASSLYGQRDWPQHF | TRBV28 | . | . | TRBJ1-5
TGCGCCAGCAGCTTGGTGGCGGACACCCGGGGTGAGCAGTTCTTC | CASSLVADTRGEQFF | TRBV5-1 | many | . | TRBJ2-1
TGTGCCAGCAGCAGGCCGAGGCAGGGGGTTTCCTATGGCTACACCTTC | CASSRPRQGVSYGYTF | TRBV7-9 | few | TRBD1 | TRBJ1-2
TGTGCCAGCAGTAAATTCCTAACGGGGGAGGGTGAGCAGTTCTTC | CASSKFLTGEGEQFF | TRBV25-1 | . | TRBD2 | TRBJ2-1
TGTGCCAGCAGCCAGGGATTGGGGAGAGATACCGGGGAGCTGTTTTTT | CASSQGLGRDTGELFF | TRBV3-1 | many | . | TRBJ2-2
TGTGCCAGCAGTTACTCGCTAGACGAGCAGTACTTC | CASSYSLDEQYF | TRBV6-5 | few | . | TRBJ2-7
TGTGCCAGCAGTTCTGGACAGGCGTACAATGAGCAGTTCTTC | CASSSGQAYNEQFF | TRBV6-5 | many | TRBD1 | TRBJ2-1
TGTGCCAGCAGTTTATCTTTCCTCCGGGACAGGGAGAATCTCTATGGCTACACCTTC | CASSLSFLRDRENLYGYTF | TRBV27 | many | TRBD1 | TRBJ1-2
TGTGCCAGCAGCTCCCAGGGGGTTTCAGGAAACACCATATATTTT | CASSSQGVSGNTIYF | TRBV7-2 | many | TRBD1 | TRBJ1-3
TGTGCCAGCAGCCCTTTCTGGACAGGGAAGAACACCGGGGAGCTGTTTTTT | CASSPFWTGKNTGELFF | TRBV9 | many | TRBD1 | TRBJ2-2
TGTGCCAGCAGCCAGAGGAGGTCAGGGGCGTCAGATACGCAGTATTTT | CASSQRRSGASDTQYF | TRBV7-8 | . | . | TRBJ2-3
TGTGCCAGCAGTTTTGGGCAGACCTCCGAGCAGTACTTC | CASSFGQTSEQYF | TRBV28 | . | . | TRBJ2-7
TGTGCCAGCAGTTTAGGCAGGGGCCCCTACAATGAGCAGTTCTTC | CASSLGRGPYNEQFF | TRBV12-3/TRBV12-4 | many | . | TRBJ2-1
TGTGCCAGCAGTCCAGGGACAACCCAAGAGACCCAGTACTTC | CASSPGTTQETQYF | TRBV12-3/TRBV12-4 | many | . | TRBJ2-5
TGTGCTAGCAGCTCGGGGGGCACCAAGGGCAATGAGCAGTTCTTC | CASSSGGTKGNEQFF | TRBV7-7 | . | . | TRBJ2-1
TGTGCCAGCAGTTCCCGGGGGGCGCTGGACGAGCAGTACTTC | CASSSRGALDEQYF | TRBV28 | . | . | TRBJ2-7
TGCAGCGCTTCGACCGGGGGGAACACTGAAGCTTTCTTT | CSASTGGNTEAFF | TRBV29-1 | few | . | TRBJ1-1
TGTGCCAGCAGCCAAGAGAACGGCGGAATCTTCTCTGGAAACACCATATATTTT | CASSQENGGIFSGNTIYF | TRBV4-2 | many | . | TRBJ1-3
TGCAGCGGGAGTGGGACATCATTCAATGAGCAGTTCTTC | CSGSGTSFNEQFF | TRBV29-1 | many | . | TRBJ2-1
TGCGCCAGCAGCTTTTTCGGTGGCAATCAGCCCCAGCATTTT | CASSFFGGNQPQHF | TRBV5-1 | many | . | TRBJ1-5
TGCAGCGCCAATCTCAACGGGAAAGCGCAGTATTTT | CSANLNGKAQYF | TRBV29-1 | many | . | TRBJ2-3
TGTGCCATCAGGAGAGGGGGGTGGGCAGATACGCAGTATTTT | CAIRRGGWADTQYF | TRBV10-3 | many | . | TRBJ2-3
TGTGCCAGCAGTCCACCGGGATTAGAAGAGACCCAGTACTTC | CASSPPGLEETQYF | TRBV2 | few | . | TRBJ2-5
TGTGCCAGCAGTTCACGGACAGGGAAAGATACGCAGTATTTT | CASSSRTGKDTQYF | TRBV28 | . | TRBD1 | TRBJ2-3
TGCGCCAGCAGCCAAGTTCGCCAGGCGGAGGTTTATGGCTACACCTTC | CASSQVRQAEVYGYTF | TRBV4-3 | large | . | TRBJ1-2
TGTGCCAGCTGTTATATAGCCGACGGCACAGATACGCAGTATTTT | CASCYIADGTDTQYF | TRBV27 | . | . | TRBJ2-3
TGCGCCAGCAGCTTGGGTTATGCGGAGGGCTACACCTTC | CASSLGYAEGYTF | TRBV5-1 | few | . | TRBJ1-2